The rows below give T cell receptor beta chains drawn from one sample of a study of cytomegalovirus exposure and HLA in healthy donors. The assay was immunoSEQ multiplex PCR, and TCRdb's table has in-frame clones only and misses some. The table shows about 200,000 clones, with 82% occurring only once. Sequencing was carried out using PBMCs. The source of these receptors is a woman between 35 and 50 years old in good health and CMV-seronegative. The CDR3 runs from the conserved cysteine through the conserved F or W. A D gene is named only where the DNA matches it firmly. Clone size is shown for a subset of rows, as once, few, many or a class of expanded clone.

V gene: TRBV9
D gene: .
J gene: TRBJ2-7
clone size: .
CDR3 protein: CASSVVVESEQYF
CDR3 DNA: TGTGCCAGCAGCGTAGTTGTAGAGTCCGAGCAGTACTTC

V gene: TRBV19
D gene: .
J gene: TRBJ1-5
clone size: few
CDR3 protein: CASSPQVGNQPQHF
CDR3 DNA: TGTGCCAGTAGTCCGCAGGTGGGCAATCAGCCCCAGCATTTT

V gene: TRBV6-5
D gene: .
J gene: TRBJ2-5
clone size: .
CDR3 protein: CATSDMETQYF
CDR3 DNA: TGTGCCACCAGCGACATGGAGACCCAGTACTTC

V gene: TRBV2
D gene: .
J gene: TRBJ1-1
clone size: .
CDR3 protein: CASSEAPLPNTEAFF
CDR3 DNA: TGTGCCAGCAGTGAGGCTCCTCTCCCGAACACTGAAGCTTTCTTT

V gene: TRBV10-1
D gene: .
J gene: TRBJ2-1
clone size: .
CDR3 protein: CAKGYGRPNNEQFF
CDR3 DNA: TGCGCCAAGGGGTACGGGCGCCCCAACAATGAGCAGTTCTTC

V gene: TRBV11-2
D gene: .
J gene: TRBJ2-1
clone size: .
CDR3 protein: CASSSMAESGYNEQFF
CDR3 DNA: TGTGCCAGCAGCTCCATGGCGGAGAGTGGGTACAATGAGCAGTTCTTC

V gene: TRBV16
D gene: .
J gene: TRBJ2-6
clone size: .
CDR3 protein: CASSQYRVANVLTF
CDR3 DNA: TGTGCCAGCAGCCAATACAGGGTGGCAAACGTCCTGACTTTC

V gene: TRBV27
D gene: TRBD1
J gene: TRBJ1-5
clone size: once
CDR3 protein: CASSPWTGANQPQHF
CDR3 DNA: TGTGCCAGCAGTCCCTGGACAGGGGCCAATCAGCCCCAGCATTTT

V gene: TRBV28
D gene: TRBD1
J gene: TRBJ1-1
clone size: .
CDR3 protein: CASSSQGAEAFF
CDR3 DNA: TGTGCCAGCAGTTCTCAGGGGGCAGAAGCTTTCTTT

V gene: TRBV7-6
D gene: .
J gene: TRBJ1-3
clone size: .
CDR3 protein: CASSLRSGVAGNTIYF
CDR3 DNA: TGTGCCAGCAGTTTACGGTCAGGGGTCGCTGGAAACACCATATATTTT

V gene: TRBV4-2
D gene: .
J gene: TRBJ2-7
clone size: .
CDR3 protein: CASSQEAQSYEQYF
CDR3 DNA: TGTGCCAGCAGCCAAGAGGCTCAATCCTACGAGCAGTACTTC

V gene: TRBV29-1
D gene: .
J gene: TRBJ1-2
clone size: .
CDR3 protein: CSVESGRGLSGYTF
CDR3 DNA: TGCAGCGTTGAAAGCGGGAGAGGGCTGAGTGGCTACACCTTC

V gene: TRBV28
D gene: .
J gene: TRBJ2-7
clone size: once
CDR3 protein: CASGKRLPSYEQYF
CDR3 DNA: TGTGCCAGCGGGAAGCGGTTACCTTCCTACGAGCAGTACTTC

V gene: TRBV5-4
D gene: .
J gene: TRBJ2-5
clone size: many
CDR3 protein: CASSFGLQETQYF
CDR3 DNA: TGTGCCAGCAGCTTCGGACTGCAAGAGACCCAGTACTTC

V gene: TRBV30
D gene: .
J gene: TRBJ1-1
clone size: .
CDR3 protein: CAWTRIQGNTEAFF
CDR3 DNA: TGTGCCTGGACTAGGATTCAGGGGAACACTGAAGCTTTCTTT

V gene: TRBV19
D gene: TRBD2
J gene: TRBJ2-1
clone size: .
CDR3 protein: CASSIGTSGSGNEQFF
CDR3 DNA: TGTGCCAGTAGTATAGGGACTAGCGGGAGTGGCAATGAGCAGTTCTTC

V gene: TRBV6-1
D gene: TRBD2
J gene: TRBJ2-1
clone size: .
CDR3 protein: CASSPTSGSYNEQFF
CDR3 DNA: TGTGCCAGCAGCCCCACTAGCGGGAGTTACAATGAGCAGTTCTTC

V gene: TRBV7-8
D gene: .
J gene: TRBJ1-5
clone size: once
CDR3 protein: CASSLERLTNQPQHF
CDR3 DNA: TGTGCCAGCAGCTTAGAGCGCCTGACCAATCAGCCCCAGCATTTT

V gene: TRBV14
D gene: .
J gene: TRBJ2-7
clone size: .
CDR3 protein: CASSPYQGTLDEQYF
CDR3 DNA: TGTGCCAGCAGTCCGTACCAGGGAACACTCGACGAGCAGTACTTC

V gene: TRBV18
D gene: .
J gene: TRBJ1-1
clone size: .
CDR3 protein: CASSPADLRPNTEAFF
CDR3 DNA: TGTGCCAGCTCACCCGCTGACTTACGCCCAAACACTGAAGCTTTCTTT

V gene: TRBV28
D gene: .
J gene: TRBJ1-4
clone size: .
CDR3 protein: CASRLQQDMLFF
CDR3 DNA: TGTGCCAGCAGGCTACAACAGGATATGCTGTTTTTT

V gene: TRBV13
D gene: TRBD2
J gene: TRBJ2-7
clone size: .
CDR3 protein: CASSQGLANYEQYF
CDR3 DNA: TGTGCCAGCAGCCAGGGACTAGCCAACTACGAGCAGTACTTC

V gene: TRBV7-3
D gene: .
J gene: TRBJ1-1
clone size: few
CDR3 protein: CASSLMGQSTEAFF
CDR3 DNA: TGTGCCAGCAGCTTAATGGGGCAGTCAACAGAAGCTTTCTTT

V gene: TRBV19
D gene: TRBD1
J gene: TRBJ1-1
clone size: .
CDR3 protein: CASVTTAGGWGTEAFF
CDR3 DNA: TGTGCCAGTGTAACTACGGCAGGGGGTTGGGGCACTGAAGCTTTCTTT

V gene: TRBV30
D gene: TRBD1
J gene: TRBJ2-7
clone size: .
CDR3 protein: CAWSRPGQGYEQYF
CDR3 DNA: TGTGCCTGGAGTCGACCGGGACAGGGGTACGAGCAGTACTTC

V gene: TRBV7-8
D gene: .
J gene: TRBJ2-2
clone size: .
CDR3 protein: CASSLRVGRANTGELFF
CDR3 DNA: TGTGCCAGCAGCTTAAGGGTCGGGCGGGCGAACACCGGGGAGCTGTTTTTT

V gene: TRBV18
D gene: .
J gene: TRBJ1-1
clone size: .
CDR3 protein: CASSPLGGVNTEAFF
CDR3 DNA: TGTGCCAGCTCACCTCTGGGAGGGGTGAACACTGAAGCTTTCTTT